This TCR beta chain emerged from a study of blood T cell repertoires in COVID-19. Study-level information: Donors in the United States, Italy and Spain gave samples during acute or convalescent COVID-19. Sources were T cells, B-cell-depleted T cells, or PBMCs; the material itself was cDNA or gDNA.

Method: immunoSEQ multiplex PCR; TCRdb's copy keeps in-frame clones and lacks some. The table has roughly 100,000 clones, 85% to 90% seen once. CDR1 is LGHNA and CDR2 is YNFKEQ in the germline V gene. The CDR3 is made up of 15 amino acids. V trimming: 3 bases; J trimming: 7 bases; junction bases outside the gene matches: 4. The origin of this receptor is a human donor in a cohort sampled during active COVID-19. The chain uses TRBV4-2 and TRBJ2-2; 11 nucleotides agree with TRBD1. The specimen was peripheral blood. CDR3 loop: CASSQGTGGRGELFF. CDR3 nucleotides: TGTGCCAGCAGCCAGGGGACAGGGGGGCGCGGGGAGCTGTTTTTT.